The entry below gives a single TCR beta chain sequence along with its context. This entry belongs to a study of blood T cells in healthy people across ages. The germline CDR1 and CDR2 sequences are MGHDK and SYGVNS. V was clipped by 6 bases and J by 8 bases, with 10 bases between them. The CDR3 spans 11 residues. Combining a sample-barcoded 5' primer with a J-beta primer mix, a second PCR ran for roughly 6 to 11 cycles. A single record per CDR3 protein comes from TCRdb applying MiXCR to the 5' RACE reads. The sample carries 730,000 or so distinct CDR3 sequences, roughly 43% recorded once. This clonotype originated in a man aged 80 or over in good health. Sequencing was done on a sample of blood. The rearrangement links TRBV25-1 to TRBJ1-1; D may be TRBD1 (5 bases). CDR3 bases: TGTGCCAGCAGGGAGACAGCAGAAGCTTTCTTT. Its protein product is CASRETAEAFF.